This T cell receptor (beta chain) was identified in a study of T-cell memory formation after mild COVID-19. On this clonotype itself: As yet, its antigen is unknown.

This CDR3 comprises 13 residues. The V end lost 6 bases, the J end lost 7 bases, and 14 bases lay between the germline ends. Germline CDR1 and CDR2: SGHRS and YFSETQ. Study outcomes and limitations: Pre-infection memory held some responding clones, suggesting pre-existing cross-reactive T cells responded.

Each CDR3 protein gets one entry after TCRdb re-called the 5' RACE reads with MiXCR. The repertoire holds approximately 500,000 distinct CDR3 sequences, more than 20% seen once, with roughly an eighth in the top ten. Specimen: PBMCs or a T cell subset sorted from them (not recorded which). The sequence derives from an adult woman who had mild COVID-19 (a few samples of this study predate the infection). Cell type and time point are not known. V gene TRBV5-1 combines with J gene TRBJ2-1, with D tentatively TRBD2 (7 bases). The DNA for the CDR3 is TGCGCCAGCAAGGAGGGGGGGCCGAATGAGCAGTTCTTC. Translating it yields CASKEGGPNEQFF.